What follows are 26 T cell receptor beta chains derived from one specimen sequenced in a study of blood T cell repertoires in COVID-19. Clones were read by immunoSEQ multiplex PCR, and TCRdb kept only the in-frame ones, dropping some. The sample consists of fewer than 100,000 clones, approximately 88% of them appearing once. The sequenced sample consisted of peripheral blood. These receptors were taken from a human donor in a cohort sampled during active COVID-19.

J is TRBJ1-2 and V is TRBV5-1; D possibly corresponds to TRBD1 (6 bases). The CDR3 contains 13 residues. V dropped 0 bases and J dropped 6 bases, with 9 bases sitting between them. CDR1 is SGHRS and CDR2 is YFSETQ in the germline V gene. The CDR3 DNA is TGCGCCAGCAGCTTGGCGGGACAAGATGGCTACACCTTC. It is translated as CASSLAGQDGYTF.

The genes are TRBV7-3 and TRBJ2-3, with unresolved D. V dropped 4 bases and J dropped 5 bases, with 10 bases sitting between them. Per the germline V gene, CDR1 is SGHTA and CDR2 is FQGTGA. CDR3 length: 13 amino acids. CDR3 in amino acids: CASSSEVLDTQYF. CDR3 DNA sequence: TGTGCCAGCAGCTCAGAGGTATTAGATACGCAGTATTTT.

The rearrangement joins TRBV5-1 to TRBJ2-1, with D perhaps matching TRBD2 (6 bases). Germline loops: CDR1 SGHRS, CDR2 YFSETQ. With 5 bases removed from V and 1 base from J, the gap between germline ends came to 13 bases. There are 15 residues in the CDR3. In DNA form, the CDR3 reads TGCGCCAGCAGTTGGCGCGGGGAATCCTACAATGAGCAGTTCTTC. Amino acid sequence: CASSWRGESYNEQFF.

CDR3 in amino acids: CASSFIRAGDTQYF. CDR3 sequence (DNA): TGTGCCAGCAGCTTCATCCGCGCGGGGGATACGCAGTATTTT. The rearrangement links TRBV5-6 to TRBJ2-3; D is possibly TRBD2 (6 bases). Germline CDR1 SGHDT, CDR2 YYEEEE. Trimming took 2 bases from V and 6 from J, leaving 13 bases between them. There are 14 residues in the CDR3.

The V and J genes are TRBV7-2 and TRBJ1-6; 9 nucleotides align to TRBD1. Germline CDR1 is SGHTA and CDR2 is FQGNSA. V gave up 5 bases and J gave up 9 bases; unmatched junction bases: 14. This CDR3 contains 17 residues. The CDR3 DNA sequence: TGTGCCAGCAGCCCCTGGGATACCGGGACAGGGTCTTCACCCCTCCACTTT. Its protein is CASSPWDTGTGSSPLHF.

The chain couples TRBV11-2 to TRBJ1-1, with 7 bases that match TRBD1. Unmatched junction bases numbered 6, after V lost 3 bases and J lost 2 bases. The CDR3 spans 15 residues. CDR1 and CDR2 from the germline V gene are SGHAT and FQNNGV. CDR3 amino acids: CASSLGQKGNTEAFF. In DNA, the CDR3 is TGTGCCAGCAGCTTGGGACAGAAGGGAAACACTGAAGCTTTCTTT.

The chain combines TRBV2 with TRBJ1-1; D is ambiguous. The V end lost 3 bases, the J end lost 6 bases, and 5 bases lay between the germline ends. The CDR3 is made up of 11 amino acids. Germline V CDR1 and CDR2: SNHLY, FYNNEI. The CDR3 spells CASSDTAEAFF. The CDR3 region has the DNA TGTGCCAGCAGTGATACGGCTGAAGCTTTCTTT.

The CDR3 DNA sequence: TGTGCCAGCACCAAGGGACTAGCGGAAAACAATGAGCAGTTCTTC. Its translation: CASTKGLAENNEQFF. V usage is TRBV5-8 and J usage is TRBJ2-1, with TRBD2 identical over 11 bases. This CDR3 has 15 amino acids. Looked up from germline, CDR1 is SGHTS and CDR2 is YDEGEE. The ends lost 6 bases at V and 5 bases at J; junction bases unmatched: 7. Filled out from reference TRBV5-8 and TRBJ2-1, the complete variable domain reads EAGVTQSPTHLIKTRGQQATLRCSPISGHTSVYWYQQALGLGLQFLLWYDEGEERNRGNFPPRFSGRQFPNYSSELNVNALELEDSALYLCASTKGLAENNEQFFGPGTRLTVL.

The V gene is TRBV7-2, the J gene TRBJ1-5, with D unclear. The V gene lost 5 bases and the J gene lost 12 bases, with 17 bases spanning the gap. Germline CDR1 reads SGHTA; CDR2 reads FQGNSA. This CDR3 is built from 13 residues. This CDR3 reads CASSARGFGDQHF. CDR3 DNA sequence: TGTGCCAGCAGCGCGAGAGGCTTCGGGGACCAGCATTTT.

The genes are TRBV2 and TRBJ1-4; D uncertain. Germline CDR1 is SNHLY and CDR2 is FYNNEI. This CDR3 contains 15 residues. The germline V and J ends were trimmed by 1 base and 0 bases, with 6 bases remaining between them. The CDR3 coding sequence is TGTGCCAGCAGTGAAGGGCCCGCAACTAATGAAAAACTGTTTTTT. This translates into CASSEGPATNEKLFF.

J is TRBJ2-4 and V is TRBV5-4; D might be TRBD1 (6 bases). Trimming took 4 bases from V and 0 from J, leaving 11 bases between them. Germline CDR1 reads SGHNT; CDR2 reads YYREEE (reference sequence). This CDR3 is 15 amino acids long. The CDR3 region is CASSPDRLAKNIQYF. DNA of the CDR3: TGTGCCAGCAGCCCGGACAGATTAGCCAAAAACATTCAGTACTTC.

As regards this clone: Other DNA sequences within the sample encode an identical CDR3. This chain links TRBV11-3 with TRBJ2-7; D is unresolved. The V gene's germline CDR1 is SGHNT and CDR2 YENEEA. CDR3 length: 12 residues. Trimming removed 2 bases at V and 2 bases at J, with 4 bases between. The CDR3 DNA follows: TGTGCCAGCAGCTTAAGAGCCTACGAGCAGTACTTC. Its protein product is CASSLRAYEQYF. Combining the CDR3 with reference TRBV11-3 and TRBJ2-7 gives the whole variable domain EAGVVQSPRYKIIEKKQPVAFWCNPISGHNTLYWYLQNLGQGPELLIRYENEEAVDDSQLPKDRFSAERLKGVDSTLKIQPAELGDSAVYLCASSLRAYEQYFGPGTRLTVT.

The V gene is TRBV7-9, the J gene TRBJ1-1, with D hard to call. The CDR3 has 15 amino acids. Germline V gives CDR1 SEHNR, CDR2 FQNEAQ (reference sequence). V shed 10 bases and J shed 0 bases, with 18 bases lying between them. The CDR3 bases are TGTGCCACCGATATCGGGAACGGGGTGAACACTGAAGCTTTCTTT. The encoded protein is CATDIGNGVNTEAFF.

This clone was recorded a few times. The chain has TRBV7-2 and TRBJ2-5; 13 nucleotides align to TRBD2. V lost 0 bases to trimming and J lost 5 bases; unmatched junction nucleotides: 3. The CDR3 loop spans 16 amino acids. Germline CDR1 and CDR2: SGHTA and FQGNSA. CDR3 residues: CASSLATSGGLETQYF. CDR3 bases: TGTGCCAGCAGCTTAGCGACTAGCGGGGGGTTGGAGACCCAGTACTTC.

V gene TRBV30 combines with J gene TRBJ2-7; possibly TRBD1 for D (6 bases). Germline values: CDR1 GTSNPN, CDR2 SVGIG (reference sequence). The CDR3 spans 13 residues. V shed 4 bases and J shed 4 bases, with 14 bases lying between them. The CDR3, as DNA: TGTGCCTGGAACCCAGGGGCTGGGTACGAGCAGTACTTC. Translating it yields CAWNPGAGYEQYF.

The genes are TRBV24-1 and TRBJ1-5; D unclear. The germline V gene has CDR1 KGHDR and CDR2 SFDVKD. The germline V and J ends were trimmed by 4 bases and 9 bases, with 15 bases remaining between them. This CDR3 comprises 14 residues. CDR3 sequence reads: CATSDYRFDSPQHF. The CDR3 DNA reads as TGTGCCACCAGTGACTATAGATTCGATTCGCCCCAGCATTTT.

In nucleotides, the CDR3 is TGTGCCAGCAGCGTCGGGACTAGCGCGAACAATGAGCAGTTCTTC. The encoded protein is CASSVGTSANNEQFF. This sequence joins TRBV9 and TRBJ2-1; 10 bases are shared with TRBD2. V lost 2 bases to trimming and J lost 5 bases; unmatched junction nucleotides: 4. The CDR3 runs to 15 residues. CDR1 is SGDLS, CDR2 YYNGEE, per germline.

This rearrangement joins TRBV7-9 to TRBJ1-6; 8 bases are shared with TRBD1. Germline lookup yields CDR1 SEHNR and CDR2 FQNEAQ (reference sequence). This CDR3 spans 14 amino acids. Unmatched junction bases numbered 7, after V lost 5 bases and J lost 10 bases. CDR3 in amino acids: CASSQDRGWSPLHF. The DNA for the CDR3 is TGTGCCAGCAGCCAAGACAGGGGATGGTCACCCCTCCACTTT. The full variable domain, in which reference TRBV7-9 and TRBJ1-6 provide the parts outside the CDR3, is DTGVSQNPRHKITKRGQNVTFRCDPISEHNRLYWYRQTLGQGPEFLTYFQNEAQLEKSRLLSDRFSAERPKGSFSTLEIQRTEQGDSAMYLCASSQDRGWSPLHFGNGTRLTVT.

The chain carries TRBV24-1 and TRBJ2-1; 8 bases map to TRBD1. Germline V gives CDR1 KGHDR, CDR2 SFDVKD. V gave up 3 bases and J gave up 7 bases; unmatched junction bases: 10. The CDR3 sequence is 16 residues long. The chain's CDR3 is CATSDPRTGSSNEQFF. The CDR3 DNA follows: TGTGCCACCAGTGATCCCAGGACAGGGTCAAGTAATGAGCAGTTCTTC.

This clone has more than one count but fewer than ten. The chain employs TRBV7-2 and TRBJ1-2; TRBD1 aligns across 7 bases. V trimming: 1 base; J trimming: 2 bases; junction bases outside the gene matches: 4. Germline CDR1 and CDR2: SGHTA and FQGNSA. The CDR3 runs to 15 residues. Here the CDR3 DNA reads TGTGCCAGCAGCTTAGGCTGGGACAGCAACTATGGCTACACCTTC. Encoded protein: CASSLGWDSNYGYTF.

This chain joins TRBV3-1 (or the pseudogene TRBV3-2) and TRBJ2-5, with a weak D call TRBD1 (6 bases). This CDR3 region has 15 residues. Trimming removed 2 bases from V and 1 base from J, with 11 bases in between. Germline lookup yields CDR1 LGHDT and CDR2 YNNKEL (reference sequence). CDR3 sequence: CASSQWGLGQETQYF. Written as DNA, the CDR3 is TGTGCCAGCAGCCAATGGGGGCTAGGCCAAGAGACCCAGTACTTC.

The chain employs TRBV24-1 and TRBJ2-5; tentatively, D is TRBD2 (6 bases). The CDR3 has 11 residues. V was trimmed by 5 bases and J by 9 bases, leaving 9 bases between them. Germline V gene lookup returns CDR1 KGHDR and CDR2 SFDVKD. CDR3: CATSGAGPQYF. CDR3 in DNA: TGTGCCACCAGTGGAGCGGGCCCCCAGTACTTC.

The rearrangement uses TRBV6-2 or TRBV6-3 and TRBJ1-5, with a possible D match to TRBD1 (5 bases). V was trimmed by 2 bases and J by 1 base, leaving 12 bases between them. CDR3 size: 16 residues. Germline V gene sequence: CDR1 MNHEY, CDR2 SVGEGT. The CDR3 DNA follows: TGTGCCAGCAGTTACGCAAGGGGAATGAGCAATCAGCCCCAGCATTTT. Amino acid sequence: CASSYARGMSNQPQHF.

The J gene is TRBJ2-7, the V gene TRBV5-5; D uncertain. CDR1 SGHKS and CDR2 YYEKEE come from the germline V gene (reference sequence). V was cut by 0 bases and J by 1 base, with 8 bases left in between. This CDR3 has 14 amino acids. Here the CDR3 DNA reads TGTGCCAGCAGCTTGGGGCCAGGATCCTACGAGCAGTACTTC. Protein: CASSLGPGSYEQYF.

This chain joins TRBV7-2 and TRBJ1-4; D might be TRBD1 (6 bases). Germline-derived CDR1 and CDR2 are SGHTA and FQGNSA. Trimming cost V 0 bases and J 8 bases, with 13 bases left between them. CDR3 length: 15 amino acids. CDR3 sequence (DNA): TGTGCCAGCAGCTTAGCGCGCAGGGGAGGGGAAAAACTGTTTTTT. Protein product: CASSLARRGGEKLFF.

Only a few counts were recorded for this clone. In nucleotides, the CDR3 is TGTGCCAGCAGCTTAACGTTCGGGAGCACAGATACGCAGTATTTT. Its translation: CASSLTFGSTDTQYF. The chain has TRBV7-3 and TRBJ2-3; unclear D gene. V lost 0 bases and J lost 0, with 7 bases in between. Germline V gene lookup returns CDR1 SGHTA and CDR2 FQGTGA. The CDR3 extends over 15 amino acids.